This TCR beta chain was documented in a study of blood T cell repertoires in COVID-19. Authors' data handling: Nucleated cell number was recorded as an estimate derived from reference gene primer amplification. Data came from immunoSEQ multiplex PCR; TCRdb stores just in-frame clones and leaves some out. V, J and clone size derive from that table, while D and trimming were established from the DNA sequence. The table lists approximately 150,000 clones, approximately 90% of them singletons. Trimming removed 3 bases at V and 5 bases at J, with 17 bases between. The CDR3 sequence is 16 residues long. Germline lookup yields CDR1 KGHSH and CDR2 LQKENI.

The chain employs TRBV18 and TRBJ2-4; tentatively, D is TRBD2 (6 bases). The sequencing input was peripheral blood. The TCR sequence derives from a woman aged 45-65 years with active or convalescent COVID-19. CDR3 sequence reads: CASSPGGAAAQNIQYF. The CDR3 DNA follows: TGTGCCAGCTCACCGGGCGGGGCCGCCGCACAAAACATTCAGTACTTC.